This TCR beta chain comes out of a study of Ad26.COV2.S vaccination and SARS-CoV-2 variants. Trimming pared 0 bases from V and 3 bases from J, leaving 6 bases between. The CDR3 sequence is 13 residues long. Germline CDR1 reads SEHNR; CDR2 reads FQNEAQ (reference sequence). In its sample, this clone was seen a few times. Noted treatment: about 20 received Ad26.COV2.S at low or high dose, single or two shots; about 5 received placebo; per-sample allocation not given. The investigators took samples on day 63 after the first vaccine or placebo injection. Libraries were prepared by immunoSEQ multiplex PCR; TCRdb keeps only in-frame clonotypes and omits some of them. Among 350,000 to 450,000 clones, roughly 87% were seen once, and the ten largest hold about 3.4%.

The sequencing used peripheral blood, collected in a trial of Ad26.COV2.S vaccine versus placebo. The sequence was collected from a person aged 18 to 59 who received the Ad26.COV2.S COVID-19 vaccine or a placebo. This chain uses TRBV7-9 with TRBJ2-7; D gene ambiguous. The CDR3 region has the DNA TGTGCCAGCAGCTTAGCCCTAGACTACGAGCAGTACTTC. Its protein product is CASSLALDYEQYF.